These 8 T cell receptor beta chains were sequenced from one sample in a study of T cell responses to AZD1222 COVID-19 vaccine. Clones were read by immunoSEQ multiplex PCR, and TCRdb kept only the in-frame ones, dropping some. The table lists about 150,000 clones, roughly 84% of them singletons. Source: peripheral blood, taken 28 days after the second AZD1222 dose. Source of these receptors: an adult who received the AZD1222 COVID-19 vaccine.

The chain employs TRBV2 and TRBJ1-2; 7 bases agree with TRBD1. From germline, CDR1 is SNHLY and CDR2 FYNNEI. The J segment lost 1 base and the V segment lost 4 bases, leaving 6 bases of the junction unmatched. This CDR3 is built from 15 residues. CDR3 sequence: CASSARDSRNYGYTF. CDR3 nucleotide sequence: TGTGCCAGCAGTGCCCGGGACAGCCGTAACTATGGCTACACCTTC.

The V and J genes are TRBV5-6 and TRBJ1-5; weak D call: TRBD1 (6 bases). V gave up 5 bases and J gave up 9 bases, with 15 bases separating them. CDR1 SGHDT and CDR2 YYEEEE come from the germline V gene. The CDR3 loop spans 13 amino acids. CDR3 sequence: CASSGGQGPPQHF. Written as DNA, the CDR3 is TGTGCCAGCAGTGGGGGGCAGGGGCCGCCCCAGCATTTT.

This sequence joins TRBV3-1 (or the pseudogene TRBV3-2) and TRBJ2-5; 7 bases agree with TRBD2. CDR1 and CDR2 (germline): LGHDT, YNNKEL (reference sequence). The CDR3 is 15 amino acids. J was trimmed by 1 base and V by 5 bases; bases with no gene match: 7. DNA of the CDR3: TGTGCCAGCAGCACAGCGGGAATGACCCAAGAGACCCAGTACTTC. Translation gives CASSTAGMTQETQYF.

The chain combines TRBV5-4 with TRBJ1-1; D is perhaps TRBD1 (6 bases). With 3 bases removed from V and 1 base from J, the gap between germline ends came to 16 bases. In germline, CDR1 is SGHNT, CDR2 YYREEE (reference sequence). This CDR3 contains 16 residues. The CDR3 sequence: CASSSRQGRGNTEAFF. For the CDR3, the DNA is TGTGCCAGCAGCTCAAGGCAGGGCAGGGGGAACACTGAAGCTTTCTTT.

The chain combines TRBV27 with TRBJ2-1; maybe TRBD2 (6 bases). This CDR3 contains 13 residues. CDR1 MNHEY and CDR2 SMNVEV come from the germline V gene (reference sequence). V was cut by 7 bases and J by 9 bases, with 16 bases left in between. CDR3 region: CASTLGLGGEQFF. CDR3 DNA: TGTGCCAGCACCCTAGGACTCGGGGGTGAGCAGTTCTTC.

V usage is TRBV5-6 and J usage is TRBJ2-7; 11 bases are shared with TRBD2. This CDR3 contains 17 residues. Trimming took 2 bases from V and 0 from J; bases not matched to a gene: 7. The germline gives CDR1 SGHDT, CDR2 YYEEEE. In DNA, the CDR3 is TGTGCCAGCAGCTTTGGGACTAGCGGTTTAAGCTCCTACGAGCAGTACTTC. Amino acid sequence: CASSFGTSGLSSYEQYF.

V is TRBV6-5 and J is TRBJ1-6, with TRBD1 identical over 10 bases. The CDR3 runs to 16 residues. CDR1 is MNHEY and CDR2 is SVGAGI in the germline V gene. The V segment lost 2 bases and the J segment 7 bases; nucleotides outside the gene matches: 5. The CDR3 bases are TGTGCCAGCAGTTACCAGGACAGGGGGGGAAATTCACCCCTCCACTTT. Translated, it gives CASSYQDRGGNSPLHF.

V usage is TRBV19 and J usage is TRBJ2-3, with 7 bases aligning to TRBD2. Germline V gene data show CDR1 as LNHDA and CDR2 as SQIVND (reference sequence). The J segment lost 4 bases and the V segment lost 4 bases, leaving 14 bases of the junction unmatched. The CDR3 runs 17 residues. In nucleotides, the CDR3 is TGTGCCAGTAGTACTTATAGGGAGGGGAGAGGATCAGATACGCAGTATTTT. It codes for CASSTYREGRGSDTQYF.